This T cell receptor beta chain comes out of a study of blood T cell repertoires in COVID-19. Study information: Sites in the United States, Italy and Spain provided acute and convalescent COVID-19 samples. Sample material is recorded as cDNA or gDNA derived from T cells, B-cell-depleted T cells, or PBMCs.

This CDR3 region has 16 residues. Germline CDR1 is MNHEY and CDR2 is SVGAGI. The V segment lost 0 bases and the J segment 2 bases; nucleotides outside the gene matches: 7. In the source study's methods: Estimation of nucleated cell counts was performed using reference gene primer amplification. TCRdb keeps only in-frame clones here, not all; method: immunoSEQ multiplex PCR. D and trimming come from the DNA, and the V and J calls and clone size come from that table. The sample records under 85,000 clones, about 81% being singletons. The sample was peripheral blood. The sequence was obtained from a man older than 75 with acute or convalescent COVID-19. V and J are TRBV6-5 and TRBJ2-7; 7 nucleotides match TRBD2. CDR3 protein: CASSYSPTSRPYEQYF. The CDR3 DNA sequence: TGTGCCAGCAGTTACTCCCCGACTAGCAGACCCTACGAGCAGTACTTC.